The 22 T cell receptor beta chains below all came from one sample that was sequenced in a study of blood T cell repertoires in COVID-19. TCRdb keeps only in-frame clones here, not all; method: immunoSEQ multiplex PCR. The profile covers more than 200,000 clones, with approximately 90% appearing a single time and 10% taken by the ten largest. What was sequenced was peripheral blood. Source of these receptors: a woman in her 50s with COVID-19, enrolled during active disease.

This clone was seen only once. The V call is TRBV11-2, the J call TRBJ1-2, with D hard to call. Trimming shortened V by 5 bases and J by 6 bases, and 13 bases separated the two germline ends. The CDR3 length is 13 residues. Per the germline V gene, CDR1 is SGHAT and CDR2 is FQNNGV. CDR3 DNA sequence: TGTGCCAGCAGCCTTGGCAGGAAGGATGGCTACACCTTC. Translation gives CASSLGRKDGYTF. Full variable domain (missing parts from reference TRBV11-2 and TRBJ1-2): EAGVAQSPRYKIIEKRQSVAFWCNPISGHATLYWYQQILGQGPKLLIQFQNNGVVDDSQLPKDRFSAERLKGVDSTLKIQPAKLEDSAVYLCASSLGRKDGYTFGSGTRLTVV.

The V and J genes are TRBV6-5 and TRBJ1-2, with 7 positions matching TRBD1. This CDR3 is 13 amino acids long. The germline gives CDR1 MNHEY, CDR2 SVGAGI. The V and J ends lost 8 bases and 2 bases, in that order; junction bases with no gene match: 5. The CDR3, as DNA: TGTGCCAGCGGGGAGACAGGGAACTATGGCTACACCTTC. It specifies CASGETGNYGYTF.

The chain recombines TRBV3-1 (or the pseudogene TRBV3-2) with TRBJ2-3; a weak D match, TRBD2 (7 bases). Germline-derived CDR1 and CDR2 are LGHDT and YNNKEL (reference sequence). Trimming removed 4 bases at V and 6 bases at J, with 23 bases between. There are 17 residues in the CDR3. CDR3 sequence: CASSPGRGGGLADTQYF. The DNA for the CDR3 is TGTGCCAGCAGCCCGGGGAGGGGGGGAGGCCTTGCGGATACGCAGTATTTT.

The chain uses TRBV5-6 and TRBJ1-3; unclear D gene. Germline assignment: CDR1 SGHDT and CDR2 YYEEEE. The germline V and J ends were trimmed by 3 bases and 4 bases, with 11 bases remaining between them. This CDR3 is built from 14 residues. Here the CDR3 reads CASSSPAAGNTIYF. The CDR3 DNA follows: TGTGCCAGCAGCTCTCCGGCGGCCGGAAACACCATATATTTT.

This clone was seen just once. This chain connects TRBV19 to TRBJ2-1; a possible D gene is TRBD2 (7 bases). Germline V gene lookup returns CDR1 LNHDA and CDR2 SQIVND (reference sequence). The CDR3 contains 15 residues. Trimming left V 6 bases short and J 0 bases short, with 12 bases between. Here the CDR3 reads CASRGGASSYNEQFF. CDR3 coding DNA: TGTGCCAGTAGGGGGGGGGCAAGCTCCTACAATGAGCAGTTCTTC.

This sequence joins TRBV9 and TRBJ2-1; D gene unclear. The ends were cut back, 3 bases at V and 4 bases at J, with 5 bases in the middle. The germline CDR1 and CDR2 sequences are SGDLS and YYNGEE. The CDR3 is 12 residues long. The CDR3 bases are TGTGCCAGCAGCGCCAATTACAATGAGCAGTTCTTC. It encodes CASSANYNEQFF.

The J gene is TRBJ2-3, the V gene TRBV10-1, with 7 bases lining up with TRBD1. Germline V gene data show CDR1 as WNHNN and CDR2 as SYGVQD (reference sequence). This CDR3 has 16 amino acids. J gave up 0 bases and V 5 bases, and 8 bases lay outside the gene matches. The CDR3 reads CASSQPDRESTDTQYF. As DNA, the CDR3 is TGCGCCAGCAGTCAACCCGACAGGGAGAGCACAGATACGCAGTATTTT.

The rearrangement joins TRBV5-6 to TRBJ1-3; D not resolved. V was cut by 6 bases and J by 2 bases, with 15 bases left in between. The CDR3 totals 15 residues. Germline loops: CDR1 SGHDT, CDR2 YYEEEE. This chain's CDR3 is CASNSGSRPGNTIYF. DNA of the CDR3: TGTGCCAGCAACTCGGGGAGTCGGCCTGGAAACACCATATATTTT.

The V call is TRBV10-3, the J call TRBJ2-1, with D possibly TRBD2 on 6 matching bases. V lost 6 bases, J lost 7 bases, and 10 bases lay in between. Germline V gene data show CDR1 as ENHRY and CDR2 as SYGVKD. The CDR3 contains 12 residues. CDR3: CAISAGGNEQFF. The CDR3 DNA reads TGTGCCATCAGCGCCGGGGGAAATGAGCAGTTCTTC.

This chain joins TRBV7-2 and TRBJ2-7; 10 bases align to TRBD2. This CDR3 has 15 amino acids. V shed 5 bases and J 7 bases; nucleotides not matched to a gene: 11. The V gene's germline CDR1 is SGHTA and CDR2 FQGNSA. The CDR3 here is CASSPNPAGGREQYF. CDR3 coding DNA: TGTGCCAGCAGCCCCAACCCAGCGGGGGGGCGGGAGCAGTACTTC.

The V and J genes are TRBV14 and TRBJ2-5; possibly TRBD1 for D (6 bases). The germline V and J ends were trimmed by 1 base and 0 bases, with 9 bases remaining between them. Per germline, CDR1 SGHDN and CDR2 FVKESK. The CDR3 consists of 15 residues. This CDR3 is CASSQAQGYQETQYF. The CDR3 DNA reads TGTGCCAGCAGCCAAGCACAGGGATACCAAGAGACCCAGTACTTC.

In its sample, this clone was seen a few times. V gene TRBV6-5 combines with J gene TRBJ1-3; a possible D gene is TRBD1 (6 bases). V lost 6 bases to trimming and J lost 0 bases, with 12 bases between them. The germline gives CDR1 MNHEY, CDR2 SVGAGI. The CDR3 contains 15 residues. The CDR3 reads CASSLGQPSGNTIYF. The CDR3 bases are TGTGCCAGCAGCTTAGGACAGCCCTCTGGAAACACCATATATTTT.

To note about this clone: The same CDR3 is also encoded by other DNA sequences in this sample. V is TRBV7-8 and J is TRBJ1-5; D is undetermined. From germline, CDR1 is SGHVS and CDR2 FQNEAQ. This CDR3 comprises 15 residues. The V and J ends lost 0 bases and 4 bases respectively, with 10 bases between them. CDR3 coding DNA: TGTGCCAGCAGCTTAGCAGGCGGGAGGAATCAGCCCCAGCATTTT. It is translated as CASSLAGGRNQPQHF.

The V call is TRBV7-2, the J call TRBJ1-3, with D tentatively TRBD1 (6 bases). The CDR3 is 15 residues long. The germline V gene has CDR1 SGHTA and CDR2 FQGNSA. Trimming stripped 4 bases from V and 3 bases from J, with 13 bases between. In DNA form, the CDR3 reads TGTGCCAGCAGCTCCACAGGGTCTGGTGGAAACACCATATATTTT. Translated, it gives CASSSTGSGGNTIYF. Drawing the rest from reference TRBV7-2 and TRBJ1-3, the complete variable domain is GAGVSQSPSNKVTEKGKDVELRCDPISGHTALYWYRQSLGQGLEFLIYFQGNSAPDKSGLPSDRFSAERTGGSVSTLTIQRTQQEDSAVYLCASSSTGSGGNTIYFGEGSWLTVV.

V gene TRBV30 combines with J gene TRBJ2-1; tentative D call: TRBD2 (5 bases). CDR3 length: 11 residues. The germline CDR1 and CDR2 sequences are GTSNPN and SVGIG (reference sequence). V was clipped by 1 base and J by 7 bases, with 5 bases between them. CDR3 loop: CAWSAGNEQFF. CDR3 coding DNA: TGTGCCTGGAGTGCGGGGAATGAGCAGTTCTTC.

The chain is built from TRBV10-3 and TRBJ2-5; weak D call: TRBD1 (5 bases). The CDR3 totals 14 residues. Trimming took 4 bases from V and 4 from J, leaving 13 bases between them. The V gene's germline CDR1 is ENHRY and CDR2 SYGVKD. The CDR3 is CAISGVSQGETQYF. The CDR3 DNA reads as TGTGCCATCAGTGGGGTTAGCCAGGGAGAGACCCAGTACTTC.

This clone was observed once. The V gene is TRBV7-2, the J gene TRBJ2-1; TRBD2 matches at 11 bases. The CDR3 spans 12 residues. The V and J ends lost 5 bases and 12 bases, in that order; junction bases with no gene match: 3. CDR1 and CDR2 from the germline V gene are SGHTA and FQGNSA. CDR3 in amino acids: CASSILAGGQFF. DNA of the CDR3: TGTGCCAGCAGCATTCTAGCGGGGGGGCAGTTCTTC.

This clone was found once. The chain employs TRBV29-1 and TRBJ2-5, with D perhaps TRBD1 (6 bases). Trimming took 4 bases from V and 5 from J, leaving 17 bases between them. In germline, CDR1 is SQVTM, CDR2 ANQGSEA. The CDR3 is 14 amino acids. CDR3 nucleotide sequence: TGCAGCGTTGGCCGGACACAGGGTACCGAGACCCAGTACTTC. As protein: CSVGRTQGTETQYF.

V is TRBV4-1 and J is TRBJ1-4; D may be TRBD1 (5 bases). The germline CDR1 and CDR2 sequences are MGHRA and YSYEKL. This CDR3 comprises 15 residues. Trimming removed 3 bases from V and 3 bases from J, with 11 bases in between. CDR3 nucleotide sequence: TGCGCCAGCAGCCAGCCAGGGCGGTCTAATGAAAAACTGTTTTTT. This translates into CASSQPGRSNEKLFF.

The chain joins TRBV27 to TRBJ2-2; a possible D gene is TRBD2 (5 bases). Germline loops: CDR1 MNHEY, CDR2 SMNVEV (reference sequence). Between the trimmed V and J ends, which lost 8 bases and 7 bases, there was a span of 17 bases. The CDR3 sequence is 14 residues long. The CDR3, as DNA: TGTGCCAGCTCCGGGGTCCCGGTGATCGGGGAGCTGTTTTTT. Protein: CASSGVPVIGELFF.

This chain uses TRBV19 with TRBJ1-2; 10 bases map to TRBD1. With 6 bases clipped from V and 6 bases from J, the junction kept 1 base outside the gene matches. Germline assignment: CDR1 LNHDA and CDR2 SQIVND (reference sequence). The CDR3 sequence is 12 residues long. The chain's CDR3 is CASRTGGDGYTF. CDR3 bases: TGTGCCAGTAGGACAGGGGGCGATGGCTACACCTTC.

This chain links TRBV9 with TRBJ2-2; 10 nucleotides line up with TRBD1. The V gene's germline CDR1 is SGDLS and CDR2 YYNGEE. The trim removed 4 bases at V and 5 bases at J, leaving 11 bases unmatched. The CDR3 length is 17 residues. The DNA for the CDR3 is TGTGCCAGCAGCTTCCCCACGCCGGGACAGGGGACCGGGGAGCTGTTTTTT. Protein product: CASSFPTPGQGTGELFF.